This T cell receptor beta chain was captured by sequencing in a study of blood T cells in healthy people across ages. CDR3 size: 12 residues. The V gene end was trimmed by 7 bases and the J gene end by 5 bases; junction bases not matched to a gene: 1. Germline loops: CDR1 ENHRY, CDR2 SYGVKD. For the second PCR, which ran for about 6 to 11 cycles, a sample-barcoded 5' primer and a J-beta primer mix were used. TCRdb reanalysed the 5' RACE reads using MiXCR and keeps one entry per CDR3 protein. The sample includes hundreds of thousands of distinct CDR3 sequences, around 54% of them seen just once. Ten or more counts support this clonotype.

The sample was blood. The V gene is TRBV10-3, the J gene TRBJ2-1, with TRBD2 matching 8 bases. The clonotype originates from a man between 60 and 70 years old in good health. In DNA, the CDR3 is TGTGCCATCACGCGGGGGGACAATGAGCAGTTCTTC. Amino acid sequence: CAITRGDNEQFF.